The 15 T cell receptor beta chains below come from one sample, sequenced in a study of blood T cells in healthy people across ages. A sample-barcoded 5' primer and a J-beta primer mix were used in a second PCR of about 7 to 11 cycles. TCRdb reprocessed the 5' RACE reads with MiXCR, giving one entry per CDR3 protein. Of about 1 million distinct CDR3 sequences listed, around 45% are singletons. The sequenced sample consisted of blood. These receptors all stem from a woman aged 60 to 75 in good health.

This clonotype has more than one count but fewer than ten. CDR3 coding DNA: TGTGCCATCAGTGAGGGACCGGACAGGGAGGAGGGTATAATGGAGCCCCAGCATTTT. Translated: CAISEGPDREEGIMEPQHF. The V gene is TRBV10-3, the J gene TRBJ1-5; TRBD1 aligns across 8 bases. Germline V gives CDR1 ENHRY, CDR2 SYGVKD. V lost 2 bases, J lost 8 bases, and 20 bases stayed unmatched. This CDR3 is built from 19 residues.

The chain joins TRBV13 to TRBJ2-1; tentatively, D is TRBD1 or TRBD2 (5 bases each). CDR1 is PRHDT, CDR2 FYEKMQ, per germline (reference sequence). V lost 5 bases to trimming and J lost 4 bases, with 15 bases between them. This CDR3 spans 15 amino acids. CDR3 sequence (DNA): TGTGCCAGCAGCCCCGGGACCGAACCTTACAATGAGCAGTTCTTC. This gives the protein CASSPGTEPYNEQFF.

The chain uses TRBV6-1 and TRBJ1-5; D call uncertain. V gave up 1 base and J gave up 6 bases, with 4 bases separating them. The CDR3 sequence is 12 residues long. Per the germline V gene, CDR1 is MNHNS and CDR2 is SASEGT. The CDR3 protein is CASSEVFQPQHF. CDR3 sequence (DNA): TGTGCCAGCAGTGAAGTTTTTCAGCCCCAGCATTTT.

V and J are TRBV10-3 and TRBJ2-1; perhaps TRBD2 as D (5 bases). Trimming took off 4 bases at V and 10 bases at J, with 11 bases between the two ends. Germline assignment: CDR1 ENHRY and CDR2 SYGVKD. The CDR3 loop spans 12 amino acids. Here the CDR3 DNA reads TGTGCCATCAGTGTCGGGGATAGGGAGCAGTTCTTC. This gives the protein CAISVGDREQFF.

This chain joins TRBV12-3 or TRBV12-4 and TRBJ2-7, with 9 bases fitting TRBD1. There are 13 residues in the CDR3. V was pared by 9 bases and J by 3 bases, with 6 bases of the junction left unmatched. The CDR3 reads CASKRQGGYEQYF. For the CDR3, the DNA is TGTGCCAGTAAACGACAGGGGGGCTACGAGCAGTACTTC.

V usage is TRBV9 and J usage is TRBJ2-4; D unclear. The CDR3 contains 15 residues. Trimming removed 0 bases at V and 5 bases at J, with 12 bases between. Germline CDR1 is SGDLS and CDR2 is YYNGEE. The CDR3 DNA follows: TGTGCCAGCAGCGTAGGGGGTCAGGCCCAAAACATTCAGTACTTC. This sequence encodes CASSVGGQAQNIQYF.

CDR3 region: CASSLYDSSLAGEWQFF. As DNA, the CDR3 is TGTGCCAGCAGCTTATATGATAGCAGCCTAGCGGGAGAGTGGCAGTTCTTC. The chain recombines TRBV5-5 with TRBJ2-1; 10 bases match TRBD2. V gave up 2 bases and J gave up 12 bases; unmatched junction bases: 17. This CDR3 is built from 17 residues. The germline V gene encodes CDR1 SGHKS and CDR2 YYEKEE (reference sequence).

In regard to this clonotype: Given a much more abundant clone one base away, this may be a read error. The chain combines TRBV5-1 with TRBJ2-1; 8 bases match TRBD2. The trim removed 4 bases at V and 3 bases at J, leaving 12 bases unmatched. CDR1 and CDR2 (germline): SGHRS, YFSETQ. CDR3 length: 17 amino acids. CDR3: CASSLPTRTSCYNEQFF. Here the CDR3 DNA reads TGCGCCAGCAGCCTACCAACCCGGACTAGCTGCTACAATGAGCAGTTCTTC.

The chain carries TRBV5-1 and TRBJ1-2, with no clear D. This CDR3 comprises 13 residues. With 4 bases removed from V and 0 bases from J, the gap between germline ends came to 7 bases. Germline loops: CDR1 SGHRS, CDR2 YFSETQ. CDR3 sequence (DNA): TGCGCCAGCAGCCGCGAAGCTAACTATGGCTACACCTTC. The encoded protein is CASSREANYGYTF.

The CDR3, as DNA: TGTGCCAGCAGTGCATTAGTTGGGGCAGATACGCAGTATTTT. It translates to CASSALVGADTQYF. The chain couples TRBV6-5 to TRBJ2-3; D unclear. The CDR3 extends over 14 amino acids. CDR1 MNHEY and CDR2 SVGAGI come from the germline V gene. V dropped 5 bases and J dropped 4 bases, with 13 bases sitting between them.

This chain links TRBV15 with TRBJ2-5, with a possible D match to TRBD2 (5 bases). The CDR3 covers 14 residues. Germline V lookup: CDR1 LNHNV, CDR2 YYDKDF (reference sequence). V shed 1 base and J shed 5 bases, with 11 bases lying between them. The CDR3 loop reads CATSRGSTGETQYF. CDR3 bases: TGTGCCACCAGCAGAGGGTCAACGGGGGAGACCCAGTACTTC. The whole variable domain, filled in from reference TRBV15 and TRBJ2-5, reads DAMVIQNPRYQVTQFGKPVTLSCSQTLNHNVMYWYQQKSSQAPKLLFHYYDKDFNNEADTPDNFQSRRPNTSFCFLDIRSPGLGDTAMYLCATSRGSTGETQYFGPGTRLLVL.

CDR3 DNA sequence: TGCGCCAGCAGTTGGGACAGGGTTTACAATGAGCAGTACTTC. Protein sequence: CASSWDRVYNEQYF. This chain connects TRBV5-1 to TRBJ2-5; 9 nucleotides line up with TRBD1. The CDR3 has 14 residues. J gave up 11 bases and V 5 bases, and 13 bases lay outside the gene matches. From germline, CDR1 is SGHRS and CDR2 YFSETQ.

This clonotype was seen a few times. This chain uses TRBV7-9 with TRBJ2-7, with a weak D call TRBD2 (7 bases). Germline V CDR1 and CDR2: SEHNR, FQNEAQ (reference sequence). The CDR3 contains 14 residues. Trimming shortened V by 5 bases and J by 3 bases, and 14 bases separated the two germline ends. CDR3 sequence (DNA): TGTGCCAGCAGCGTGGCGGGGGCGAACTACGAGCAGTACTTC. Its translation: CASSVAGANYEQYF.

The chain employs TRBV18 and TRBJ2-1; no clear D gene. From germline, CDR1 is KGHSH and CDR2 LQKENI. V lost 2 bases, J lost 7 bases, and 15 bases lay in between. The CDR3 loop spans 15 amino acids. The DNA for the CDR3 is TGTGCCAGCTCACCATCAGGAGCACTTCTGAATGAGCAGTTCTTC. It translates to CASSPSGALLNEQFF.

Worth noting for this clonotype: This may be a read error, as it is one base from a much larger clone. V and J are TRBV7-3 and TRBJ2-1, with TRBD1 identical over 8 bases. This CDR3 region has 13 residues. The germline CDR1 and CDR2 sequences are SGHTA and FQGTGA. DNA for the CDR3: TGTGCCAGCAGCCCAACAGGGGGAAATGGGCAGTTCTTC. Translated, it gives CASSPTGGNGQFF.